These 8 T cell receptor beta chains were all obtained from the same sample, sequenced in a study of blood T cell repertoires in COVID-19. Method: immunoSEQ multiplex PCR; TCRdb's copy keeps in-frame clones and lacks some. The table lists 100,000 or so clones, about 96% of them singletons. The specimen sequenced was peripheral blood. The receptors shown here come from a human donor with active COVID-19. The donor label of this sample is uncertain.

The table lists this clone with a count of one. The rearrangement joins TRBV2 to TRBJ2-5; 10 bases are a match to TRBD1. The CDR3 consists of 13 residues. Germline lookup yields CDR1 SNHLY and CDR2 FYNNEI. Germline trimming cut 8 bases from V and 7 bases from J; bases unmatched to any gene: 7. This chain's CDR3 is CASLRQGAGTQYF. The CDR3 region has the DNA TGTGCCAGCCTCCGACAGGGGGCGGGGACCCAGTACTTC.

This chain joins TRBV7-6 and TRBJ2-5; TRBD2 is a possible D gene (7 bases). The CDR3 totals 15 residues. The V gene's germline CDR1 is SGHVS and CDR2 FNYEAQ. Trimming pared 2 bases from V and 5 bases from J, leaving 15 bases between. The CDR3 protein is CASSLFRGAGETQYF. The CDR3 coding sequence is TGTGCCAGCAGCTTATTCCGGGGGGCCGGGGAGACCCAGTACTTC.

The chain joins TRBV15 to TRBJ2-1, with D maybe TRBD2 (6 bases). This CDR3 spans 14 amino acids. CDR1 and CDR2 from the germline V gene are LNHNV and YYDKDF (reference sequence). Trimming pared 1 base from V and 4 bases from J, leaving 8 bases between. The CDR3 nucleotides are TGTGCCACCAGCAGAGTGGGAGGATACAATGAGCAGTTCTTC. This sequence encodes CATSRVGGYNEQFF.

DNA of the CDR3: TGTGCCAGCAGCTCGACCAGGGGAGTAGATACGCAGTATTTT. Amino acid sequence: CASSSTRGVDTQYF. V is TRBV7-2 and J is TRBJ2-3, with D maybe TRBD1 (6 bases). The CDR3 totals 14 residues. Germline V gives CDR1 SGHTA, CDR2 FQGNSA. Deletions cut 4 bases from V and 5 bases from J, with 13 bases between.

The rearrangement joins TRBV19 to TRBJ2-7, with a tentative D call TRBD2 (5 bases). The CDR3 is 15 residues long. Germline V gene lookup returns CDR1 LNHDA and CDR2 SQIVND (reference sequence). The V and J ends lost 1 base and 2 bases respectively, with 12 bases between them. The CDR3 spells CASSIGKAGAYEQYF. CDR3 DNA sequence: TGTGCCAGTAGTATAGGAAAGGCCGGGGCCTACGAGCAGTACTTC.

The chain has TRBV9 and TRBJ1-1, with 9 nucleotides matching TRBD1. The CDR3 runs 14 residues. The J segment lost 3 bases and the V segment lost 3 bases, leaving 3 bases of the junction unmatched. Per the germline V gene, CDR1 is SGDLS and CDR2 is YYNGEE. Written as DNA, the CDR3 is TGTGCCAGCAGCGGAAGGACAGGGGACACTGAAGCTTTCTTT. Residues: CASSGRTGDTEAFF.

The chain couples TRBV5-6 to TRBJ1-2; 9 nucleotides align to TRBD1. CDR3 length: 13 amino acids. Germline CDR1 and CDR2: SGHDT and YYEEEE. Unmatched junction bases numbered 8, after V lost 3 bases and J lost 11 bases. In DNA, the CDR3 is TGTGCCAGCAGCTACACCGGGACAGGGCTTTACACCTTC. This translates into CASSYTGTGLYTF.

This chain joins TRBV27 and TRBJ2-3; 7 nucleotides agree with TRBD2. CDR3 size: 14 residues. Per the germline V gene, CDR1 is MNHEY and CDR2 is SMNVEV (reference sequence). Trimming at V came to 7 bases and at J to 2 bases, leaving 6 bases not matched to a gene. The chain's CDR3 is CASTKSGITDTQYF. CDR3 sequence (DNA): TGTGCCAGCACCAAGAGCGGGATCACAGATACGCAGTATTTT.